This T cell receptor beta chain was sequenced during a study of molecular identifiers for immune sequencing clone quantification (dated by TCRdb to about 2018). Background for the entire study: In a replicate experiment, RNA from around 20,000 or 100,000 naive CD8 T cells was split into five aliquots, four of which were sequenced. CD8 T cells were used in a methods study to benchmark molecular-identifier clustering-based TCR repertoire sequencing (MIDCIRS) and TCR RNA copy counting. The paper as a whole reports these results and caveats: When barcode sub-clustering was omitted, TCR diversity was inflated by chimeric consensus sequences, with chimeras reaching as high as 47%. Highly expanded clone sizes could be underestimated if identical TCR molecules share a barcode. Modeling gave about three recovered TCR RNA copies per cell versus around 9.9 by digital PCR, implying approximately 30% capture efficiency. A single cell's worth of spiked-in Jurkat TCR RNA was reported detectable even among under 1.3 million naive CD8 T cells. The naive libraries included spiked-in Jurkat TCR RNA (over nine copies' worth), and this RNA is not part of the donor repertoire. Clones above 20 RNA copies held over 99% of molecules in CMV-specific effector cells but under 1% in naive cells.

Libraries came from PCR. The instrument was a NextSeq 500. Bulk TCR libraries were made following a previously described method, with the TCR primers given in Table S5. Total RNA was purified with the Qiagen AllPrep DNA/RNA kit. Reads from multiple sequencing runs of the same library were pooled before analysis. Processing in the source paper ran as follows. Reads were retained only if an exact TCR constant sequence was present, and the retained reads were trimmed to 150 nt and grouped according to their 12-nt molecular barcodes. Within each barcode group, reads were sub-clustered at a 15% Levenshtein threshold, and quality-weighted consensus sequences were built per RNA molecule. Non-functional sequences were excluded, and lower-count sequences lying one edit away from another sequence were also excluded. On the basis of fitting two negative binomial distributions, barcode sub-clusters with fewer than 20% of the maximum read count were discarded. Clones were called with MiXCR by TCRdb after fastp trimmed the public reads at Q25, and only in-frame beta chains were retained. CDR3 protein sequences are deduplicated, and each keeps its most common genes and DNA. These V and J calls are TCRdb output, not the study's own analysis. The sample includes 90,000 or so distinct CDR3 sequences, with around 27% observed a single time. The top ten hold 0.75% to 0.9% of the sample.

There are many counts of this clonotype. No cognate antigen has been identified for it. No base-level quality is on record; no much larger clone is a single base apart. Naive CD8 T cell libraries were made from about 21,000 to 970,000 sorted cells using 10%, 30% or 50% of purified RNA. Naive CD8 T cells, defined as CD8+CD4-CCR7+CD45RA+, were FACS-sorted into RLT Plus buffer on a BD FACSAria II. Detection sensitivity was tested by spiking Jurkat RNA equal to around 11 TCR copies' worth into samples containing 20,000-1,000,000 naive CD8 T cells. CD8 T cells were enriched with RosetteSep CD8+ T Cell Enrichment Cocktail and Ficoll-Paque, followed by ACK red cell lysis. The germline V gene encodes CDR1 ENHRY and CDR2 SYGVKD. The CDR3 has 16 amino acids, counting the end cysteine and phenylalanine. Only the CDR3 portion is preserved as DNA: 48 bases, with reading frame beginning at the first base. V trim: 0 bases; J trim: 3 bases; unmatched bases: 7.

The sequence is built from TRBV10-3 and TRBJ2-7; 8 bases in the middle match TRBD1. The clonotype comes from a human donor in good health. Some libraries in this study had Jurkat cell RNA spiked in. Sequenced sample: naive CD8+ T cells from blood, with Jurkat cell RNA spiked in. The cell subset or site label here, explained by the study, means: FACS-sorted CD8+CD4-CCR7+CD45RA+ naive T cells. The DNA sequence follows: TGTGCCATCAGTGAGTCCGCAGGGGGCCTGGACTACGAGCAGTACTTC. This yields the protein CAISESAGGLDYEQYF.